These T cell receptor beta chains were read from a single sample in a study of T cell responses to AZD1222 COVID-19 vaccine. Profiling relied on immunoSEQ multiplex PCR, and the TCRdb table lists in-frame clones only, not all of them. The table shows 140,000 or so clones, with about nine tenths occurring only once. This sample comprised peripheral blood, obtained 28 days after the second AZD1222 dose. The receptors were gathered from an adult who received the AZD1222 COVID-19 vaccine. The conserved cysteine and the conserved F or W are not part of the CDR3 here.

V gene,CDR3 protein
TRBV6-1,ASSEVRGSFATNEKLF
TRBV6-2/TRBV6-3,ASSYEAHSGNTIY
TRBV6-2/TRBV6-3,ASSYSQALTDTQY
TRBV6-2/TRBV6-3,ASSYSRGGRNTEAF
TRBV7-6,ASSPQTGRFAYGYT
TRBV19,ASSPSGSGNYGYT
TRBV9,ASSRDSSHRGTNEKLF
TRBV7-2,ASSLAGVAKNIQY
TRBV11-2,ASSSPGYHSPLH
TRBV28,ASSLTRPSGELF
TRBV18,ASSPQDRNYGYT
TRBV5-1,ASSLAQGGYTGELF